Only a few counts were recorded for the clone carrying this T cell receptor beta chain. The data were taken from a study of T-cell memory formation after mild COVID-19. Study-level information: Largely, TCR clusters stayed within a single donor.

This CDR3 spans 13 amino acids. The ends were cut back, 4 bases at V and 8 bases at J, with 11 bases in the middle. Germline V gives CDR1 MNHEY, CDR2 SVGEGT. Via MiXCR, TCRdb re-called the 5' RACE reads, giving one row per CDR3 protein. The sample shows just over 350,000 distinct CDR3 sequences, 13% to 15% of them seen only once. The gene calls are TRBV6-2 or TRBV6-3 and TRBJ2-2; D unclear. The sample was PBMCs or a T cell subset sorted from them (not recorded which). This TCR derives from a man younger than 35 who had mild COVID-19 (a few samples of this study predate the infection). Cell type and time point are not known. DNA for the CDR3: TGTGCCAGCAGTTCGGTCAGCCCGGGGGAGCTGTTTTTT. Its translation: CASSSVSPGELFF.